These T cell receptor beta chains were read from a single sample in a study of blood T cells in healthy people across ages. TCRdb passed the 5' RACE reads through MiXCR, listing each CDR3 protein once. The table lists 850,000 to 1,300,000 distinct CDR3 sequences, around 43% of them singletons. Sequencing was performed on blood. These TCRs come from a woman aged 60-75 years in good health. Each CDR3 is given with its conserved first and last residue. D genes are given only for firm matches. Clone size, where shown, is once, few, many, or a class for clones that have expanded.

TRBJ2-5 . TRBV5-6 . CASSELATETQYF TGTGCCAGCAGCGAACTAGCAACGGAGACCCAGTACTTC
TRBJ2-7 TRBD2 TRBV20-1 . CSARGTSAREQYF TGCAGTGCTAGAGGGACTAGCGCTCGAGAGCAGTACTTC
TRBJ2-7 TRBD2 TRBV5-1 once CASSPLAGIYEQYF TGCGCCAGCAGCCCGCTAGCGGGAATCTACGAGCAGTACTTC
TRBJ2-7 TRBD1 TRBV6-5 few CASSHDRARHMIAYEQYF TGTGCCAGCAGTCACGACAGGGCACGCCACATGATAGCCTACGAGCAGTACTTC
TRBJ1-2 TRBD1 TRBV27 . CASSVEGGAPGYTF TGTGCCAGCAGTGTGGAAGGGGGCGCGCCGGGCTACACCTTC
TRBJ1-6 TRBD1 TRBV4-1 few CASSQADRENSPLHF TGCGCCAGCAGCCAGGCTGACAGGGAGAATTCACCCCTCCACTTT
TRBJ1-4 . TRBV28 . CASAVGLYNEKLFF TGTGCCAGCGCTGTCGGGTTGTATAATGAAAAACTGTTTTTT
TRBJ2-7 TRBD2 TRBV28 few CASSPPPAGTVYEQYF TGTGCCAGCAGTCCCCCTCCAGCGGGAACGGTCTACGAGCAGTACTTC
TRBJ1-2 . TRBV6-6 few CASSYTTATSSNYGYTF TGTGCCAGCAGTTATACGACCGCTACCTCTTCTAACTATGGCTACACCTTC
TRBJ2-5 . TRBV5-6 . CASSLPRAVETQYF TGTGCCAGCAGCTTGCCCAGGGCCGTAGAGACCCAGTACTTC
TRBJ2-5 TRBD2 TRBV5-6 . CASNSMGGEFEETQYF TGTGCCAGCAACTCGATGGGGGGGGAGTTTGAAGAGACCCAGTACTTC
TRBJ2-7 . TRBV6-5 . CASRHGQTCEQYF TGTGCCAGCAGACATGGACAGACCTGCGAGCAGTACTTC
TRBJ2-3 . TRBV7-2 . CASSWGAGDTDAQYF TGTGCCAGCAGCTGGGGGGCGGGAGACACAGATGCGCAGTATTTT
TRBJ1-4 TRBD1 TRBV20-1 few CSALTGGGLEKLFF TGCAGTGCTTTGACAGGGGGCGGACTAGAAAAACTGTTTTTT
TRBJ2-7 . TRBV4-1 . CASSQARGSSYEQYF TGCGCCAGCAGCCAAGCCCGAGGGAGCTCCTACGAGCAGTACTTC
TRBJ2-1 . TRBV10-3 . CAIGNSGDIDEQFF TGTGCCATTGGGAATTCAGGGGATATTGATGAGCAGTTCTTC
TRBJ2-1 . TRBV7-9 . CASSLADYEQFF TGTGCCAGCAGCTTAGCTGACTATGAGCAGTTCTTC
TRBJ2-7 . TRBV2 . CASSVPNSYEQYF TGTGCCAGCAGCGTCCCGAACTCCTACGAGCAGTACTTC
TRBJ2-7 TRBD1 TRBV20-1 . CSATEPGQRYEQYF TGCAGTGCTACCGAACCGGGACAGAGATACGAGCAGTACTTC
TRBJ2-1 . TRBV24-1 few CATSPAYPTGEQFF TGTGCCACCAGCCCGGCCTACCCAACTGGTGAGCAGTTCTTC
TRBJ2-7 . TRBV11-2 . CASSVIALNEQYF TGTGCCAGCAGCGTAATTGCCCTTAACGAGCAGTACTTC
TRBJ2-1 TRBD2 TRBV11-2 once CASSLISGRAPYNEQFF TGTGCCAGCAGCTTGATTAGCGGGAGGGCCCCCTACAATGAGCAGTTCTTC
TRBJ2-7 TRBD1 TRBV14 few CASSQDEWGTGITEQYF TGTGCCAGCAGCCAAGATGAGTGGGGGACAGGTATAACCGAGCAGTACTTC
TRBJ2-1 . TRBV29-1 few CSVAGGNSYNEQFF TGCAGCGTTGCTGGCGGCAACTCCTACAATGAGCAGTTCTTC
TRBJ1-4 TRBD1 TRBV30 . CAWRGTGFNEKLFF TGTGCCTGGAGGGGGACAGGTTTTAATGAAAAACTGTTTTTT
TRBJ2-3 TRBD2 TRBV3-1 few CASSPRPGTSGISTDTQYF TGTGCCAGCAGCCCTCGTCCCGGGACTAGCGGGATCAGCACAGATACGCAGTATTTT
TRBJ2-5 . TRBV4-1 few CASSQQSAKETQYF TGCGCCAGCAGCCAACAAAGCGCCAAAGAGACCCAGTACTTC
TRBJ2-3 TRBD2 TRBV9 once CASRPSGGARDTQYF TGTGCCAGCAGACCAAGCGGGGGTGCACGAGATACGCAGTATTTT
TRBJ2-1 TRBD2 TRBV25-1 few CASSEYWSSGAYNEQFF TGTGCCAGCAGTGAATATTGGAGTAGCGGGGCCTACAATGAGCAGTTCTTC
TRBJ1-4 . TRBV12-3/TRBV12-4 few CASSPGRGVEKLFF TGTGCCAGCAGCCCCGGCAGGGGAGTCGAAAAACTGTTTTTT
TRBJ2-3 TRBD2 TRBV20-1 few CSARDAWRGSTDTQYF TGCAGTGCTAGAGATGCCTGGCGGGGGAGCACAGATACGCAGTATTTT
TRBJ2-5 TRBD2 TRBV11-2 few CASSPGLAGGTTQYF TGTGCCAGCAGCCCCGGACTAGCGGGAGGCACGACCCAGTACTTC
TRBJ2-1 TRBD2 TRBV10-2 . CASTQWTGGEQFF TGCGCCAGCACGCAATGGACGGGGGGTGAGCAGTTCTTC
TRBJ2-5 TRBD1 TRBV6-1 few CASRHRQGMETQYF TGTGCCAGCAGGCACCGACAGGGGATGGAGACCCAGTACTTC
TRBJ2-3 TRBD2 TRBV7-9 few CASSPGTSGISDTQYF TGTGCCAGCAGCCCCGGGACTAGCGGGATTTCGGATACGCAGTATTTT